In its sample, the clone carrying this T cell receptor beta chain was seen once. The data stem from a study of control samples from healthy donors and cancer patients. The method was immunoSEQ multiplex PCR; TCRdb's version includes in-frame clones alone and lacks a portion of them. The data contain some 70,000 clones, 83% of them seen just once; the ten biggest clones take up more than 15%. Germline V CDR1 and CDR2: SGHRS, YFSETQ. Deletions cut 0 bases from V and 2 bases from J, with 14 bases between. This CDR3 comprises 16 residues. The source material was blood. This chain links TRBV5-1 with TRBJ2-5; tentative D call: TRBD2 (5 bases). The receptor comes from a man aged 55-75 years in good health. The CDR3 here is CASSLEPGSGQETQYF. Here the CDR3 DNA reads TGCGCCAGCAGCTTGGAGCCGGGATCGGGGCAAGAGACCCAGTACTTC.